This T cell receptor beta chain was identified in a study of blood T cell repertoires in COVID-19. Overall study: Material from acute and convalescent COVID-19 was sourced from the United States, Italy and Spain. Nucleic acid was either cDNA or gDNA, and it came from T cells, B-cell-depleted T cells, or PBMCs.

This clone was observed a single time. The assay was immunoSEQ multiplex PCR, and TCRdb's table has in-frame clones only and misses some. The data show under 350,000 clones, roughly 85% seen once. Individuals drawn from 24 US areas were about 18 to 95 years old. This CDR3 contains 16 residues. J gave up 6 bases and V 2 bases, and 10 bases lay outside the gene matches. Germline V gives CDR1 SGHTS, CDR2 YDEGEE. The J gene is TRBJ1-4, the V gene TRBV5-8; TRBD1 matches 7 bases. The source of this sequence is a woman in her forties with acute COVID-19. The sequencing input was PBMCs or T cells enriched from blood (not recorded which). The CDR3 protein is CASSLWSQGVYEKLFF. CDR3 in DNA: TGTGCCAGCAGCTTATGGTCCCAGGGGGTTTATGAAAAACTGTTTTTT.